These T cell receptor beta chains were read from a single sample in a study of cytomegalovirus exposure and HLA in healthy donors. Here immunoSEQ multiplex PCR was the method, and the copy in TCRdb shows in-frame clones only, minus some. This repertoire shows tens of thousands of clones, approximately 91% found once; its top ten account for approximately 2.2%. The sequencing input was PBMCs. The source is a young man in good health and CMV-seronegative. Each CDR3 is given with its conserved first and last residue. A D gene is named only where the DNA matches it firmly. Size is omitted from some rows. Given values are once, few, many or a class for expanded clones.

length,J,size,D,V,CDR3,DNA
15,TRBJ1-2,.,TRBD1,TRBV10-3,CAISDGTGASYGYTF,TGTGCCATCAGTGATGGGACAGGGGCCAGCTATGGCTACACCTTC
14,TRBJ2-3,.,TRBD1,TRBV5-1,CASSLGTGGDTQYF,TGCGCCAGCAGCTTGGGGACAGGGGGAGATACGCAGTATTTT
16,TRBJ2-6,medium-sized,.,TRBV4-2,CASSPSRDSGANVLTF,TGTGCCAGCAGCCCTTCACGGGACTCTGGGGCCAACGTCCTGACTTTC
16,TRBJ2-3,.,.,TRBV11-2,CASSLGTTGWTDTQYF,TGTGCCAGCAGCCTCGGCACTACGGGATGGACAGATACGCAGTATTTT
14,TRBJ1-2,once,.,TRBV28,CASSLLGADYGYTF,TGTGCCAGCAGTTTATTGGGGGCCGACTATGGCTACACCTTC
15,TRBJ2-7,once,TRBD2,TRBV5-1,CASSPAAGVSYEQYF,TGCGCCAGCAGCCCCGCAGCGGGAGTTTCCTACGAGCAGTACTTC
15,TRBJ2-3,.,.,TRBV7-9,CASSRWGGPTDTQYF,TGTGCCAGCAGTAGGTGGGGGGGGCCCACAGATACGCAGTATTTT
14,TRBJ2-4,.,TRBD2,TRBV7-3,CASSLAGKDNIQYF,TGTGCCAGCAGCCTAGCGGGAAAAGATAACATTCAGTACTTC
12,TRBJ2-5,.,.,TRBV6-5,CAVGTTQETQYF,TGTGCCGTAGGTACGACTCAAGAGACCCAGTACTTC
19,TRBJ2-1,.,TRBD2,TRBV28,CASSLSPLFGGGRNNEQFF,TGTGCCAGCAGTTTATCTCCCCTATTTGGCGGGGGTCGGAACAATGAGCAGTTCTTC
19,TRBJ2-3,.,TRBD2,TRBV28,CASSLPLSRREAATDTQYF,TGTGCCAGCAGTTTACCCCTTTCGAGGCGGGAGGCCGCCACAGATACGCAGTATTTT
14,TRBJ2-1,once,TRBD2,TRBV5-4,CASSLVGSGRGQFF,TGTGCCAGCAGCTTGGTCGGTAGCGGGAGGGGGCAGTTCTTC
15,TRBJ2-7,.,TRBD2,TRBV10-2,CASSENGGGAGEQYF,TGCGCCAGCAGTGAGAATGGCGGGGGGGCGGGCGAGCAGTACTTC
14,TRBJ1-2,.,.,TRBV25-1,CASRDSTFNYGYTF,TGTGCCAGCAGGGACAGTACCTTTAACTATGGCTACACCTTC
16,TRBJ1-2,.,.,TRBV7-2,CASSLSGTRANYGYTF,TGTGCCAGCAGCTTGTCGGGGACACGGGCTAACTATGGCTACACCTTC
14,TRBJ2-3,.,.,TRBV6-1,CASEGLISTDTQYF,TGTGCCAGCGAGGGACTTATTAGCACAGATACGCAGTATTTT
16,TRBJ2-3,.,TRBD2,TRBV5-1,CASSPRLAGPADTQYF,TGCGCCAGCAGCCCTCGACTAGCGGGGCCTGCGGATACGCAGTATTTT
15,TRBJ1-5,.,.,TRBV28,CASSTRQTPNQPQHF,TGTGCCAGCAGTACCAGACAGACACCCAATCAGCCCCAGCATTTT
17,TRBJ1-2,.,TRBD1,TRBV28,CASSSSSGTGGLYGYTF,TGTGCCAGCAGCAGCTCCTCAGGGACAGGGGGTCTCTATGGCTACACCTTC
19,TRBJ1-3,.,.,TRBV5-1,CASSVGAFRGSSSGNTIYF,TGCGCCAGCAGCGTGGGAGCGTTCAGGGGCTCGAGCTCTGGAAACACCATATATTTT
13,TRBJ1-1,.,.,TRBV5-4,CASSFDRNTEAFF,TGTGCCAGCAGCTTTGACAGGAACACTGAAGCTTTCTTT
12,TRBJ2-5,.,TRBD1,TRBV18,CASSGQGETQYF,TGTGCCAGCTCCGGACAGGGGGAGACCCAGTACTTC
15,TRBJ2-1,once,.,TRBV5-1,CASSLAAGRYNEQFF,TGCGCCAGCAGCTTGGCGGCGGGGCGCTACAATGAGCAGTTCTTC
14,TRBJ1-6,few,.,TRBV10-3,CAISVGQNNSPLHF,TGTGCCATCAGTGTCGGACAAAATAATTCACCCCTCCACTTT
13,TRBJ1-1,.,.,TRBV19,CASLGLVNTEAFF,TGTGCCAGCCTTGGACTGGTGAACACTGAAGCTTTCTTT
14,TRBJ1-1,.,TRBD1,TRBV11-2,CASSFQGVHTEAFF,TGTGCCAGCAGCTTCCAGGGGGTCCACACTGAAGCTTTCTTT
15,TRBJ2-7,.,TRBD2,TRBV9,CASPYRSGRRYEQYF,TGTGCCAGCCCGTATAGGAGCGGGAGACGGTACGAGCAGTACTTC
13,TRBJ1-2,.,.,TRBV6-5,CASSYSAVYGYTF,TGTGCCAGCAGTTACTCGGCAGTCTATGGCTACACCTTC
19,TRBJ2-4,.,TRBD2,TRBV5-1,CASSLVLAGGSVAKNIQYF,TGCGCCAGCAGCCTCGTGCTAGCGGGAGGATCGGTAGCCAAAAACATTCAGTACTTC
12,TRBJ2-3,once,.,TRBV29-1,CSVEDPVDTQYF,TGCAGCGTTGAAGATCCGGTGGATACGCAGTATTTT
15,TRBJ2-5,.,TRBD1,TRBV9,CASSGDRGPQETQYF,TGTGCCAGCAGCGGCGACAGGGGACCCCAAGAGACCCAGTACTTC
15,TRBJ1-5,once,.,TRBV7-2,CASSQNGGENQPQHF,TGTGCCAGCAGCCAAAACGGCGGAGAAAATCAGCCCCAGCATTTT
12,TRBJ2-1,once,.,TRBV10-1,CASSVGGNEQFF,TGCGCCAGCAGTGTGGGGGGTAATGAGCAGTTCTTC
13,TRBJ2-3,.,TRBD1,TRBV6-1,CASRGQVLLTQYF,TGTGCCAGCAGAGGACAGGTCCTCCTTACGCAGTATTTT
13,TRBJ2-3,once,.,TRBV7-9,CASSTRDFGTQYF,TGTGCCAGCAGCACCCGGGACTTTGGCACGCAGTATTTT
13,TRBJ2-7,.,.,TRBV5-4,CASSLGGSPEQYF,TGTGCCAGCAGCTTGGGGGGCAGTCCCGAGCAGTACTTC
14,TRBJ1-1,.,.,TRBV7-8,CASRPRVMNTEAFF,TGTGCCAGCAGACCACGGGTCATGAACACTGAAGCTTTCTTT
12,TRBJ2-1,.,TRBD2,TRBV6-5,CASSERGLEQFF,TGTGCCAGCAGTGAGCGGGGGCTTGAGCAGTTCTTC
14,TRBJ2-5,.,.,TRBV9,CASSVGQLGETQYF,TGTGCCAGCAGCGTAGGACAGTTGGGGGAGACCCAGTACTTC
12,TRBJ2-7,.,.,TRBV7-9,CASSSQGYEQYF,TGTGCCAGCAGCTCACAGGGCTACGAGCAGTACTTC
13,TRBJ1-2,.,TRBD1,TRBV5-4,CASSLTGARGYTF,TGTGCCAGCAGCCTGACAGGGGCTAGGGGCTACACCTTC
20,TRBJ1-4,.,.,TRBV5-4,CASTTLGGTGIFATNEKLFF,TGTGCCAGCACCACCCTGGGGGGGACCGGGATTTTCGCAACTAATGAAAAACTGTTTTTT
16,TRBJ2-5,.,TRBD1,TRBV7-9,CASSLGDRGPQETQYF,TGTGCCAGCAGCTTAGGGGATAGGGGGCCACAAGAGACCCAGTACTTC
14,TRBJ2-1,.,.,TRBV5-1,CASSFYGDNNEQFF,TGCGCCAGCAGCTTCTACGGGGATAACAATGAGCAGTTCTTC
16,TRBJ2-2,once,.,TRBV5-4,CASSRRTGPNTGELFF,TGTGCCAGCAGCCGCCGTACAGGGCCAAACACCGGGGAGCTGTTTTTT
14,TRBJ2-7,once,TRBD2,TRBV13,CASSVSGNSDEQYF,TGTGCCAGCAGCGTTAGCGGGAATTCGGACGAGCAGTACTTC
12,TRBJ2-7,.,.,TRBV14,CASSRQFDEQYF,TGTGCCAGCAGCAGACAGTTCGACGAGCAGTACTTC
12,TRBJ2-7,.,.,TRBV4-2,CASRGDFYEQYF,TGTGCCAGCAGGGGGGACTTTTACGAGCAGTACTTC
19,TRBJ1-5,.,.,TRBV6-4,CASSDSESSTGRANQPQHF,TGTGCCAGCAGTGATTCCGAGAGCTCCACAGGGAGGGCCAATCAGCCCCAGCATTTT
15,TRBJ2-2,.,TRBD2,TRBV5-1,CASRIAGENTGELFF,TGCGCCAGCAGGATAGCGGGTGAGAACACCGGGGAGCTGTTTTTT
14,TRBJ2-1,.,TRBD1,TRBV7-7,CASSFGDRNNEQFF,TGTGCTAGCAGCTTCGGGGACAGAAACAATGAGCAGTTCTTC